This entry concerns a single TCR beta chain. Generated by immunoSEQ multiplex PCR, the TCRdb table keeps only in-frame clones and is missing some. The sample has about 160,000 clones, 90% to 95% seen once. This specimen comes from a study of control samples from healthy donors and cancer patients. The sequencing input was blood. The TCR sequence derives from a middle-aged woman in good health.

The CDR3 reads CASSRFPDSNSPLHF. The DNA of the CDR3 is TGTGCCAGCAGCCGATTCCCGGACAGTAATTCACCCCTCCACTTT. The chain links TRBV5-4 to TRBJ1-6; maybe TRBD1 (6 bases). This CDR3 is built from 15 residues. The V end lost 4 bases, the J end lost 6 bases, and 14 bases lay between the germline ends. Germline V lookup: CDR1 SGHNT, CDR2 YYREEE (reference sequence).